Given below is one TCR beta chain in context. Ages ranged from about 18 to 89 years, with residence in around 24 US areas. Clinical histories supplied by participants themselves formed the basis of cohort assignment. This sample is part of a study of blood T cell repertoires in COVID-19. Study-wide context: Spain, Italy and the United States supplied samples that represented acute and convalescent COVID-19.

The V end was cut by 5 bases, the J end by 4 bases, with 8 bases between. Germline assignment: CDR1 MDHEN and CDR2 SYDVKM. The CDR3 has 12 residues. Original processing methods: Counts of nucleated cells, estimated from reference gene primer amplification, were obtained. The table came from immunoSEQ multiplex PCR; TCRdb's copy has only in-frame clones and leaves some out. The D gene and trimming were derived from the DNA, and the V and J assignments and clone size from that table. The data hold a few hundred thousand clones, with roughly four fifths observed a single time. The receptor's source is a woman between 50 and 59 years old who had recovered from COVID-19. The chain links TRBV28 to TRBJ1-1; D is unresolved. Sequencing was performed on PBMCs or T cells enriched from blood (not recorded which). The CDR3 spells CASSPPLTEAFF. In DNA, the CDR3 is TGTGCCAGCAGTCCCCCCCTCACTGAAGCTTTCTTT.